These 16 T cell receptor beta chains came from one sample sequenced in a study of cytomegalovirus exposure and HLA in healthy donors. Clones were sequenced by immunoSEQ multiplex PCR, and TCRdb holds only the in-frame ones, with some missing. The repertoire holds tens of thousands of clones, roughly 93% seen once, with 3% to 4.5% in the top ten. The sequenced sample was PBMCs. The receptors were gathered from a woman under 40 in good health and CMV-seronegative.

The chain employs TRBV5-8 and TRBJ1-1; D not resolved. Germline V lookup: CDR1 SGHTS, CDR2 YDEGEE. V lost 0 bases and J 1 base, leaving 13 bases between the germline ends. This CDR3 is 16 amino acids long. The CDR3 is CASSLEIRGRNTEAFF. The CDR3 nucleotides are TGTGCCAGCAGCTTGGAAATCCGCGGAAGGAACACTGAAGCTTTCTTT.

The chain uses TRBV7-3 and TRBJ2-1; 8 bases map to TRBD2. Germline CDR1 reads SGHTA; CDR2 reads FQGTGA. This CDR3 region has 17 residues. V trimming: 2 bases; J trimming: 7 bases; junction bases outside the gene matches: 13. The DNA for the CDR3 is TGTGCCAGCAGCTTATCCCTCGGCGGGGGGCCGATTAATGAGCAGTTCTTC. Translated, it gives CASSLSLGGGPINEQFF.

The CDR3 nucleotides read TGTGCCAGCACCTACGGGACTAGCTCTGGGGCCAACGTCCTGACTTTC. Translated, it gives CASTYGTSSGANVLTF. The rearrangement joins TRBV7-9 to TRBJ2-6; 8 bases map to TRBD2. The germline V gene encodes CDR1 SEHNR and CDR2 FQNEAQ (reference sequence). After removal of 7 bases from V and 0 bases from J, the junction contained 5 bases not matched to a gene. This CDR3 region has 16 residues.

The chain uses TRBV2 and TRBJ2-2, with a weak D call TRBD1 (5 bases). Germline V lookup: CDR1 SNHLY, CDR2 FYNNEI. This CDR3 spans 14 amino acids. The germline V and J ends were trimmed by 4 bases and 6 bases, with 12 bases remaining between them. Written as DNA, the CDR3 is TGTGCCAGCAGTGGGGGCAGGGAAGCCGGGGAGCTGTTTTTT. It specifies CASSGGREAGELFF.

The V call is TRBV5-4, the J call TRBJ1-2, with D hard to call. Trimming shortened V by 0 bases and J by 6 bases, and 9 bases separated the two germline ends. This CDR3 region has 13 residues. Looked up from germline, CDR1 is SGHNT and CDR2 is YYREEE (reference sequence). CDR3 in amino acids: CASSLALIDGYTF. CDR3 DNA: TGTGCCAGCAGCTTGGCCTTAATAGATGGCTACACCTTC.

About this clone itself: Other DNA sequences of this sample code for an identical CDR3. The V and J genes are TRBV6-1 and TRBJ1-2, with 7 bases that match TRBD1. V lost 0 bases and J lost 8; bases outside the gene matches: 15. The CDR3 consists of 17 residues. Per germline, CDR1 MNHNS and CDR2 SASEGT. The CDR3: CASSEALQYRGRGGYTF. The CDR3 coding sequence is TGTGCCAGCAGTGAAGCCCTTCAATATAGGGGCAGGGGGGGCTACACCTTC.

The V call is TRBV19, the J call TRBJ2-7; 7 bases line up with TRBD1. The CDR3 contains 15 residues. Germline V gives CDR1 LNHDA, CDR2 SQIVND (reference sequence). The junction had 7 bases not matched to a gene; V was cut back by 3 bases and J by 2 bases. The CDR3 protein is CASSMGQLETYEQYF. In DNA, the CDR3 is TGTGCCAGTAGTATGGGACAGCTAGAGACCTACGAGCAGTACTTC.

The chain carries TRBV28 and TRBJ2-7, with a tentative D call TRBD1 (6 bases). The germline V and J ends were trimmed by 6 bases and 4 bases, with 13 bases remaining between them. Germline V lookup: CDR1 MDHEN, CDR2 SYDVKM. The CDR3 length is 13 residues. The CDR3 protein is CASSRQAGYEQYF. CDR3 coding DNA: TGTGCCAGCAGCCGACAGGCGGGTTACGAGCAGTACTTC.

The J gene is TRBJ2-1, the V gene TRBV11-2; maybe TRBD2 (6 bases). CDR1 is SGHAT, CDR2 FQNNGV, per germline. Trimming removed 0 bases at V and 9 bases at J, with 18 bases between. CDR3 length: 16 residues. This CDR3 is CASSLDRRDSGVEQFF. The CDR3, as DNA: TGTGCCAGCAGCTTAGATAGGCGAGATTCGGGGGTTGAGCAGTTCTTC.

The chain joins TRBV28 to TRBJ1-1, with D uncertain. V lost 2 bases to trimming and J lost 8 bases, with 15 bases between them. The germline V gene encodes CDR1 MDHEN and CDR2 SYDVKM. The length of the CDR3 is 14 residues. CDR3 sequence reads: CASSLVPARSEAFF. CDR3 nucleotide sequence: TGTGCCAGCAGTTTAGTACCCGCGCGGTCCGAAGCTTTCTTT.

Regarding this clone: A junction boundary mismatches the germline segment, possibly from a read error. The V call is TRBV7-7, the J call TRBJ2-5; 14 bases map to TRBD2. From germline, CDR1 is SSHAT and CDR2 FNYEAQ (reference sequence). The CDR3 spans 16 residues. The CDR3 is CASSLGLAGGGETQYF. The CDR3 DNA reads TGTGCTAGCAGCTTAGGACTAGCGGGAGGTGGAGAGACCCAGTACTTC.

CDR3 nucleotides: TGTGCCAGCAGTTCGACCGACAGAAATCAGCCCCAGCATTTT. As protein: CASSSTDRNQPQHF. This chain links TRBV2 with TRBJ1-5, with D tentatively TRBD1 (5 bases). The germline V gene has CDR1 SNHLY and CDR2 FYNNEI. The V end was cut by 5 bases, the J end by 4 bases, with 12 bases between. There are 14 residues in the CDR3.

The chain has TRBV18 and TRBJ2-3, with TRBD2 matching 12 bases. In germline, CDR1 is KGHSH, CDR2 LQKENI. V dropped 5 bases and J dropped 0; count of bases not matched to a gene: 3. The CDR3 contains 16 residues. CDR3 residues: CASSSLAGGSTDTQYF. CDR3 bases: TGTGCCAGCTCATCTCTAGCGGGGGGGAGCACAGATACGCAGTATTTT.

The V gene is TRBV12-5, the J gene TRBJ2-5; D is perhaps TRBD1 (6 bases). This CDR3 is built from 14 residues. The V end lost 1 base, the J end lost 5 bases, and 11 bases lay between the germline ends. The germline V gene has CDR1 LGHNT and CDR2 FRNRAP. The CDR3 protein is CASGLGVQGETQYF. In DNA, the CDR3 is TGTGCTAGTGGTTTGGGAGTCCAGGGGGAGACCCAGTACTTC.

The rearrangement links TRBV28 to TRBJ1-3; 12 bases match TRBD1. After removal of 5 bases from V and 4 bases from J, the junction contained 9 bases not matched to a gene. Germline-derived CDR1 and CDR2 are MDHEN and SYDVKM. CDR3 length equals 17 residues. The CDR3 DNA follows: TGTGCCAGCAGTACCCGGGACAGGGGGCCTGGAGGAAACACCATATATTTT. Protein product: CASSTRDRGPGGNTIYF. The full variable domain, completed using reference TRBV28 and TRBJ1-3, is DVKVTQSSRYLVKRTGEKVFLECVQDMDHENMFWYRQDPGLGLRLIYFSYDVKMKEKGDIPEGYSVSREKKERFSLILESASTNQTSMYLCASSTRDRGPGGNTIYFGEGSWLTVV.

The chain combines TRBV4-3 with TRBJ1-1, with D hard to call. The CDR3 contains 13 residues. Trimming cost V 0 bases and J 10 bases, with 12 bases left between them. Germline CDR1 and CDR2: LGHNA and YSLEER. CDR3 coding DNA: TGCGCCAGCAGCCAAGAAGTAGGACTCGGAGCTTTCTTT. Protein: CASSQEVGLGAFF.